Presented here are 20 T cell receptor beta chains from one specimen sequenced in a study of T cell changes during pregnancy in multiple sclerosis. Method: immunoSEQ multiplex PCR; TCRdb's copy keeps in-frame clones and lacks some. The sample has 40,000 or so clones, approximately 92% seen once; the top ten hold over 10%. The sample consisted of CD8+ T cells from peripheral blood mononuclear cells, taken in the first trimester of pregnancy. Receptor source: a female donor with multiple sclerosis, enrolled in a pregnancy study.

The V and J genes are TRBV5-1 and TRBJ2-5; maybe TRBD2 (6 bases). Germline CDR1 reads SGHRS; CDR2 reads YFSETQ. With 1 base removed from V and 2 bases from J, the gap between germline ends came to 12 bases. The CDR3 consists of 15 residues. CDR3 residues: CASSLSGVGQETQYF. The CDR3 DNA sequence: TGCGCCAGCAGCTTGTCGGGGGTTGGGCAAGAGACCCAGTACTTC.

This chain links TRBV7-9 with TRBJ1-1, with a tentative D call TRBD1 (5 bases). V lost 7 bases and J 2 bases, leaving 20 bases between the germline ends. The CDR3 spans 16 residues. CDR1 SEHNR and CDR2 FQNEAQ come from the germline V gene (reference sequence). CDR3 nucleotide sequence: TGTGCCAGCACCGCTACAACCGGCGGGGCTAACACTGAAGCTTTCTTT. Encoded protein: CASTATTGGANTEAFF.

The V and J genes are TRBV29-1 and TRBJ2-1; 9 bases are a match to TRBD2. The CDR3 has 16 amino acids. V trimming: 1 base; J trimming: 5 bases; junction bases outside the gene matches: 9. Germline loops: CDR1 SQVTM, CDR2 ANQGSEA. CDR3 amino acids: CSVEGLAGTSNNEQFF. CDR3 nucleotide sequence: TGCAGCGTTGAAGGTCTAGCGGGGACTTCGAACAATGAGCAGTTCTTC.

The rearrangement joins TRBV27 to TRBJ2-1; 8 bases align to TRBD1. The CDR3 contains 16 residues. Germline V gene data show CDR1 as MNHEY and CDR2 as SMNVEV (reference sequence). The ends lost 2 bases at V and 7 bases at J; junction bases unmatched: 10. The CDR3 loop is CASSLARDRIENEQFF. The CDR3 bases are TGTGCCAGCAGTTTAGCACGGGACAGGATAGAAAATGAGCAGTTCTTC.

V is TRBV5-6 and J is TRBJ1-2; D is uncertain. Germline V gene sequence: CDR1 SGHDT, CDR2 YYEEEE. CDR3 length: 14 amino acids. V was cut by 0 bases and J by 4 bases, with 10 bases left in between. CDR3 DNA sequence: TGTGCCAGCAGCTTGGGGCAGGATAGCTATGGCTACACCTTC. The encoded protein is CASSLGQDSYGYTF.

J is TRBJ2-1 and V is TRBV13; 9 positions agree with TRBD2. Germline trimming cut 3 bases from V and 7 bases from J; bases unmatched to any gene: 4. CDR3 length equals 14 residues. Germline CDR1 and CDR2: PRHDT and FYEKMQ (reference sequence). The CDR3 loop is CASSLRGGRNEQFF. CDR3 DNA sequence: TGTGCCAGCAGCTTGCGGGGGGGCCGGAATGAGCAGTTCTTC.

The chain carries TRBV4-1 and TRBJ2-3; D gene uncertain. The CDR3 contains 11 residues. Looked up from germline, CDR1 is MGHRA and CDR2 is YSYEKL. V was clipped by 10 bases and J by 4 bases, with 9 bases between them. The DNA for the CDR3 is TGCGCCACCTCGGGTGCAGATACGCAGTATTTT. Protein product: CATSGADTQYF.

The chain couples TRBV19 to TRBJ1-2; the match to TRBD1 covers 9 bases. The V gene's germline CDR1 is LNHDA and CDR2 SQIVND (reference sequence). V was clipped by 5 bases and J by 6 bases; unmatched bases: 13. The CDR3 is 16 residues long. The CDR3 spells CASSLFGTGTFDGYTF. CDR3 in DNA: TGTGCCAGTAGTCTATTCGGGACAGGGACTTTTGATGGCTACACCTTC.

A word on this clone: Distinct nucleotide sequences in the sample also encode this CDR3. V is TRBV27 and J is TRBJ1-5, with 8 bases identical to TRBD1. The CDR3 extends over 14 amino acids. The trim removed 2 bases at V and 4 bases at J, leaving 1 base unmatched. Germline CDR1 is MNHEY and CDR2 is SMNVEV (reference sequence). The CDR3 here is CASSLRQGNQPQHF. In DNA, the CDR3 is TGTGCCAGCAGTTTACGACAGGGGAATCAGCCCCAGCATTTT.

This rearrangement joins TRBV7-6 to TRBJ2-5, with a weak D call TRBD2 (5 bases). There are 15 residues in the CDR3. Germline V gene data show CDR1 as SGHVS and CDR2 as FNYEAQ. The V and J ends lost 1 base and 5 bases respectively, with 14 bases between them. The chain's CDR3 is CASSLEAVAWETQYF. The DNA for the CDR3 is TGTGCCAGCAGCTTAGAAGCTGTAGCGTGGGAGACCCAGTACTTC.

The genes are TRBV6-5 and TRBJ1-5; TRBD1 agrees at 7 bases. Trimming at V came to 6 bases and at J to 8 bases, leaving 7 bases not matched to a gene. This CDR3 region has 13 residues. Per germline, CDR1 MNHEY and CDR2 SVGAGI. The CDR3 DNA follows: TGTGCCAGCAGCTACAGGGGTTGGGAGCCCCAGCATTTT. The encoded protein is CASSYRGWEPQHF.

This CDR3 is CATMGPGDTQYF. The CDR3 DNA follows: TGTGCCACCATGGGGCCCGGAGATACGCAGTATTTT. This sequence joins TRBV7-2 and TRBJ2-3, with D perhaps TRBD1 (5 bases). The CDR3 extends over 12 amino acids. Looked up from germline, CDR1 is SGHTA and CDR2 is FQGNSA. The V gene lost 10 bases and the J gene lost 5 bases, with 13 bases spanning the gap.

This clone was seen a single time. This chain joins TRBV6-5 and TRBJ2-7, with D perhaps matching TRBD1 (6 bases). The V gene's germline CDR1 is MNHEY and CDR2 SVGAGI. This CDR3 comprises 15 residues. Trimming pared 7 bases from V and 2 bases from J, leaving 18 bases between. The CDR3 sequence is CASKMASGVPYEQYF. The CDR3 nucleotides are TGTGCCAGCAAAATGGCGTCAGGGGTTCCCTACGAGCAGTACTTC.

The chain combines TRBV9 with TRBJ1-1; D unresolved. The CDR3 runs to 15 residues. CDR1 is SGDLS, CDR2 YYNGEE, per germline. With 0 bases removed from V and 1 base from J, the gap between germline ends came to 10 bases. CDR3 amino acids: CASSVGRGKNTEAFF. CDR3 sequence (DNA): TGTGCCAGCAGCGTAGGGCGGGGAAAGAACACTGAAGCTTTCTTT.

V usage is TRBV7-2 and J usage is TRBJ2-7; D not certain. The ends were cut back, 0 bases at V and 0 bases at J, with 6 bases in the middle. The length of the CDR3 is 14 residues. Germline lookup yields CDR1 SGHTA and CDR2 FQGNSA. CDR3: CASSLAGGSYEQYF. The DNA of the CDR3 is TGTGCCAGCAGCTTAGCTGGCGGCTCCTACGAGCAGTACTTC.

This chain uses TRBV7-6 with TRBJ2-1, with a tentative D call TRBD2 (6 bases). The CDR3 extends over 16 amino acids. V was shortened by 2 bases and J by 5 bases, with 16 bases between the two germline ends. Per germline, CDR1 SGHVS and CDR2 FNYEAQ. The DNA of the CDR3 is TGTGCCAGCAGCTTATCGTCGGGCGGGATCAACAATGAGCAGTTCTTC. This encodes CASSLSSGGINNEQFF.

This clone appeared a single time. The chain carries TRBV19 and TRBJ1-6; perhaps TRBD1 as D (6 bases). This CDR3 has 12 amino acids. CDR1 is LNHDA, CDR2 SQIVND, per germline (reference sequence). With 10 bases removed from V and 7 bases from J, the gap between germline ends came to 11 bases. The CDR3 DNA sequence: TGTGCCACCTCGGACAGAAATTCACCCCTCCACTTT. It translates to CATSDRNSPLHF.

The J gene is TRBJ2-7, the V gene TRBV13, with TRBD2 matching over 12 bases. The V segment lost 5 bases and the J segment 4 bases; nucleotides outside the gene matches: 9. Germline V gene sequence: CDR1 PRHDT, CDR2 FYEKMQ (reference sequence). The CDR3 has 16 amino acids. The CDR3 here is CASSAGRTSGAYEQYF. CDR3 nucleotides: TGTGCCAGCAGCGCGGGAAGGACTAGCGGGGCTTACGAGCAGTACTTC.

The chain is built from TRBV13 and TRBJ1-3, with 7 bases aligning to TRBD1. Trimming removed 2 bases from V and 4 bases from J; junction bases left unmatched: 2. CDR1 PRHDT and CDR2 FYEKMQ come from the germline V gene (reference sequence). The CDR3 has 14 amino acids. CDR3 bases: TGTGCCAGCAGCTTACCGGGACAGGGAAACACCATATATTTT. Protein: CASSLPGQGNTIYF.

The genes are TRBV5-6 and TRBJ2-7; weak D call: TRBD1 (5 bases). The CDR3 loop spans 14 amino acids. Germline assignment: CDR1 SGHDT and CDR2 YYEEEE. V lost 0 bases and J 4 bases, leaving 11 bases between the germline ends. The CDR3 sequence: CASSLAARVYEQYF. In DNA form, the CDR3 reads TGTGCCAGCAGCTTGGCCGCCAGGGTGTACGAGCAGTACTTC.